Presented here are 21 T cell receptor beta chains from one specimen sequenced in a study of CD8 T cells in Susac syndrome. An amount of RNA that ranged from roughly 0.5 to 1 ug was reverse transcribed with random hexamers. TCRdb re-derived calls from the immunoSEQ multiplex PCR reads in MiXCR, one entry per CDR3 protein. The sample holds 150,000 to 200,000 distinct CDR3 sequences; about 96% are singletons and the top ten take 0.12%. Sequencing used CD4+ T cells from PBMCs. These receptors were obtained from a human donor with Susac syndrome.

The gene calls are TRBV25-1 and TRBJ2-1, with 8 positions matching TRBD1. The CDR3 loop spans 13 amino acids. With 3 bases clipped from V and 9 bases from J, the junction kept 4 bases outside the gene matches. CDR1 and CDR2 (germline): MGHDK, SYGVNS. CDR3 DNA sequence: TGTGCCAGCAGTGAGTCAGGGGGCCGTGAGCAGTTCTTC. Translated, it gives CASSESGGREQFF.

The chain recombines TRBV2 with TRBJ1-2, with 9 bases aligning to TRBD1. Looked up from germline, CDR1 is SNHLY and CDR2 is FYNNEI. The CDR3 is made up of 14 amino acids. V shed 6 bases, J shed 5 bases, and the junction held 7 bases outside the gene matches. The chain's CDR3 is CASRPQGAWYGYTF. Here the CDR3 DNA reads TGTGCCAGCAGACCACAGGGGGCCTGGTATGGCTACACCTTC.

The rearrangement joins TRBV6-4 to TRBJ2-7; D gene uncertain. The CDR3 length is 13 residues. Between the trimmed V and J ends, which lost 10 bases and 5 bases, there was a span of 18 bases. Germline V gives CDR1 MRHNA, CDR2 SNTAGT. The DNA of the CDR3 is TGTGCCAACATAATTGGGCTTGTGAACGAGCAGTACTTC. The encoded protein is CANIIGLVNEQYF.

The J gene is TRBJ2-4, the V gene TRBV28, with TRBD2 identical over 10 bases. Looked up from germline, CDR1 is MDHEN and CDR2 is SYDVKM. The CDR3 has 16 residues. V lost 4 bases, J lost 3 bases, and 6 bases stayed unmatched. CDR3 residues: CASSSGLAGVKNIQYF. The CDR3, as DNA: TGTGCCAGCAGTTCGGGTCTAGCGGGGGTCAAAAACATTCAGTACTTC.

This chain joins TRBV4-3 and TRBJ1-6, with D possibly matching TRBD1 (5 bases). Germline CDR1 LGHNA, CDR2 YSLEER. This CDR3 region has 17 residues. Trimming cost V 1 base and J 5 bases, with 15 bases left between them. The CDR3 DNA follows: TGCGCCAGCAGCCAAGTAGCCGGGGGAGTAAATAATTCACCCCTCCACTTT. The encoded protein is CASSQVAGGVNNSPLHF.

The chain employs TRBV15 and TRBJ2-1; no definite D call. The CDR3 runs 13 residues. The V and J ends lost 3 bases and 8 bases respectively, with 11 bases between them. Germline CDR1 LNHNV, CDR2 YYDKDF (reference sequence). Here the CDR3 DNA reads TGTGCCACCAGCAGCCTCCCTAGGTATGAGCAGTTCTTC. Translated, it gives CATSSLPRYEQFF.

The chain recombines TRBV3-1 with TRBJ1-1; no reliable D call. Trimming pared 0 bases from V and 5 bases from J, leaving 7 bases between. CDR1 and CDR2 from the germline V gene are LGHDT and YNNKEL (reference sequence). The CDR3 spans 13 residues. DNA of the CDR3: TGTGCCAGCAGCCAAGATGAGGATACTGAAGCTTTCTTT. Translation: CASSQDEDTEAFF.

The chain recombines TRBV29-1 with TRBJ2-2; no firm D call. Germline V gene sequence: CDR1 SQVTM, CDR2 ANQGSEA. The CDR3 extends over 14 amino acids. Trimming shortened V by 3 bases and J by 0 bases, and 8 bases separated the two germline ends. The CDR3: CSVEARTNTGELFF. CDR3 bases: TGCAGCGTTGAGGCTAGGACGAACACCGGGGAGCTGTTTTTT.

The CDR3 is CASGGFDTEAFF. CDR3 in DNA: TGTGCCAGCGGGGGCTTCGACACTGAAGCTTTCTTT. The chain carries TRBV14 and TRBJ1-1; a weak D match, TRBD1 (6 bases). The CDR3 sequence is 12 residues long. V lost 8 bases and J 3 bases, leaving 10 bases between the germline ends. Germline V gene sequence: CDR1 SGHDN, CDR2 FVKESK.

This clonotype has a single count. One end of the junction varies from germline; a read error may be responsible. The chain carries TRBV30 and TRBJ2-1; D uncertain. Germline loops: CDR1 GTSNPN, CDR2 SVGIG (reference sequence). CDR3 length: 12 residues. The CDR3 loop is CAWSRPYDEQFF. The CDR3 DNA reads as TGTGCCTGGTCGAGGCCCTACGATGAGCAGTTCTTC.

The chain links TRBV19 to TRBJ2-1; 7 bases are a match to TRBD2. CDR1 LNHDA and CDR2 SQIVND come from the germline V gene (reference sequence). With V trimmed by 0 bases and J by 6 bases, 8 bases remained unmatched. The CDR3 is made up of 16 amino acids. Here the CDR3 DNA reads TGTGCCAGTAGTATAGATTCGGGGGGAATAAGCAATGAGCAGTTCTTC. It yields the protein CASSIDSGGISNEQFF.

This chain connects TRBV12-3 or TRBV12-4 to TRBJ2-3, with TRBD1 as a possible D gene (6 bases). The CDR3 extends over 15 amino acids. Trimming pared 8 bases from V and 0 bases from J, leaving 15 bases between. CDR3 coding DNA: TGTGCCAGCCGTCAGGGGCGGACTAGCACAGATACGCAGTATTTT. As protein: CASRQGRTSTDTQYF.

This sequence joins TRBV7-9 and TRBJ1-6, with D possibly matching TRBD1 (6 bases). The germline gives CDR1 SEHNR, CDR2 FQNEAQ (reference sequence). CDR3 length: 14 residues. V shed 2 bases and J shed 7 bases, with 9 bases lying between them. CDR3 protein: CASSLPGENSPLHF. Here the CDR3 DNA reads TGTGCCAGCAGCTTACCAGGGGAGAATTCACCCCTCCACTTT.

The chain carries TRBV5-6 and TRBJ1-2; 12 positions match TRBD1. The CDR3 has 13 amino acids. The trim removed 8 bases at V and 4 bases at J, leaving 3 bases unmatched. Looked up from germline, CDR1 is SGHDT and CDR2 is YYEEEE. The CDR3 sequence is CASGTGGSYGYTF. The CDR3 coding sequence is TGTGCCAGTGGGACAGGGGGCTCCTATGGCTACACCTTC.

V gene TRBV5-1 combines with J gene TRBJ1-1; no firm D call. This CDR3 comprises 14 residues. The germline V gene has CDR1 SGHRS and CDR2 YFSETQ. Trimming pared 2 bases from V and 3 bases from J, leaving 11 bases between. CDR3 sequence (DNA): TGCGCCAGCAGCTTCGGGGAGGGCCACACTGAAGCTTTCTTT. This sequence encodes CASSFGEGHTEAFF.

This chain links TRBV12-3 or TRBV12-4 with TRBJ2-7, with D perhaps TRBD1 (6 bases). Trimming took off 5 bases at V and 4 bases at J, with 18 bases between the two ends. The CDR3 has 15 residues. The chain's CDR3 is CASSRRTAPGYEQYF. DNA for the CDR3: TGTGCCAGCAGTCGCCGGACAGCCCCTGGTTACGAGCAGTACTTC.

The genes are TRBV20-1 and TRBJ2-7, with 8 bases matching TRBD2. Germline-derived CDR1 and CDR2 are DFQATT and SNEGSKA (reference sequence). This CDR3 comprises 13 residues. After removal of 5 bases from V and 6 bases from J, the junction contained 9 bases not matched to a gene. CDR3 sequence reads: CSAVPGTSGEQYF. CDR3 in DNA: TGCAGTGCTGTCCCCGGGACTAGTGGCGAGCAGTACTTC.

The chain combines TRBV29-1 with TRBJ1-2, with a tentative D call TRBD1 (6 bases). V dropped 0 bases and J dropped 7 bases, with 12 bases sitting between them. Per the germline V gene, CDR1 is SQVTM and CDR2 is ANQGSEA. The CDR3 runs 13 residues. The CDR3 reads CSVEETGVIGYTF. Here the CDR3 DNA reads TGCAGCGTTGAAGAGACAGGAGTTATTGGCTACACCTTC.

This clonotype was recorded once. The chain couples TRBV13 to TRBJ2-5, with 8 bases identical to TRBD2. CDR3 length equals 16 residues. After removal of 5 bases from V and 7 bases from J, the junction contained 15 bases not matched to a gene. Germline CDR1 PRHDT, CDR2 FYEKMQ (reference sequence). CDR3 protein: CASSPPGQREIGTQYF. The CDR3 coding sequence is TGTGCCAGCAGCCCTCCGGGGCAGCGGGAGATAGGGACCCAGTACTTC.

The genes are TRBV29-1 and TRBJ2-1; D gene uncertain. Germline V CDR1 and CDR2: SQVTM, ANQGSEA. The CDR3 sequence is 10 residues long. Trimming took off 7 bases at V and 5 bases at J, with 6 bases between the two ends. The CDR3 region is CSGRNNEQFF. The CDR3 DNA is TGCAGCGGACGGAACAATGAGCAGTTCTTC.

The rearrangement uses TRBV19 and TRBJ1-6; tentatively, D is TRBD1 (6 bases). The CDR3 spans 13 residues. Per germline, CDR1 LNHDA and CDR2 SQIVND (reference sequence). V gave up 4 bases and J gave up 8 bases, with 9 bases separating them. This CDR3 is CASSRDTDSPLHF. The CDR3 DNA is TGTGCCAGTAGTAGGGACACGGATTCACCCCTCCACTTT.